A selection of T cell receptor beta chains follows, all from one sample in a study of T cell responses to AZD1222 COVID-19 vaccine. Sequencing was performed with immunoSEQ multiplex PCR; in TCRdb, only in-frame clones are kept and a portion is missing. The repertoire includes roughly 140,000 clones, about nine tenths of them detected once, and about 9% sits in the top ten. Sample: peripheral blood, taken 28 days after the second AZD1222 dose. Receptor source: an adult who received the AZD1222 COVID-19 vaccine. Each CDR3 is given with its conserved first and last residue. Fields, in order: clone size, J gene, V gene, D gene, CDR3 protein, CDR3 DNA. D genes are given only for firm matches. A row's size may be missing; if present it is once, few, many or a size class.

clone_size: .; j_call: TRBJ2-2; v_call: TRBV5-4; d_call: .; cdr3_aa: CASSPAGGRGELFF; cdr3_nt: TGTGCCAGCAGCCCGGCCGGGGGGCGGGGGGAGCTGTTTTTT
clone_size: .; j_call: TRBJ2-2; v_call: TRBV19; d_call: TRBD1; cdr3_aa: CASSPQGAANTGELFF; cdr3_nt: TGTGCCAGTAGTCCACAGGGGGCGGCGAACACCGGGGAGCTGTTTTTT
clone_size: large; j_call: TRBJ2-5; v_call: TRBV29-1; d_call: .; cdr3_aa: CSVDSRPSRETQYF; cdr3_nt: TGCAGCGTCGACTCCCGGCCGTCCCGGGAGACCCAGTACTTC
clone_size: .; j_call: TRBJ2-1; v_call: TRBV5-8; d_call: TRBD2; cdr3_aa: CASSPLGTSGNEQFF; cdr3_nt: TGTGCCAGCAGCCCACTTGGGACTAGCGGTAATGAGCAGTTCTTC
clone_size: few; j_call: TRBJ2-7; v_call: TRBV2; d_call: TRBD2; cdr3_aa: CASRPEGLAGEQYF; cdr3_nt: TGTGCCAGCAGACCCGAGGGACTAGCTGGGGAGCAGTACTTC
clone_size: few; j_call: TRBJ2-7; v_call: TRBV7-2; d_call: TRBD2; cdr3_aa: CASSKRDTYEQYF; cdr3_nt: TGTGCCAGCAGCAAGCGGGATACCTACGAGCAGTACTTC
clone_size: .; j_call: TRBJ2-5; v_call: TRBV11-2; d_call: .; cdr3_aa: CASSPTTGMETQYF; cdr3_nt: TGTGCCAGCAGCCCTACTACAGGGATGGAGACCCAGTACTTC
clone_size: .; j_call: TRBJ2-7; v_call: TRBV27; d_call: .; cdr3_aa: CASSSPRVSYEQYF; cdr3_nt: TGTGCCAGCAGTTCGCCAAGGGTTTCCTACGAGCAGTACTTC
clone_size: .; j_call: TRBJ2-5; v_call: TRBV4-1; d_call: TRBD2; cdr3_aa: CASSHGLASGETQYF; cdr3_nt: TGCGCCAGCAGCCACGGACTAGCTTCGGGAGAGACCCAGTACTTC
clone_size: .; j_call: TRBJ1-6; v_call: TRBV9; d_call: .; cdr3_aa: CASGQYNSPLHF; cdr3_nt: TGTGCCAGCGGACAGTATAATTCACCCCTCCACTTT
clone_size: .; j_call: TRBJ2-2; v_call: TRBV5-4; d_call: TRBD2; cdr3_aa: CASSAGAGGRLGGELFF; cdr3_nt: TGTGCCAGCAGCGCCGGGGCGGGCGGGAGATTGGGCGGGGAGCTGTTTTTT
clone_size: few; j_call: TRBJ2-2; v_call: TRBV3-1/TRBV3-2; d_call: .; cdr3_aa: CASRAWAGTGELFF; cdr3_nt: TGTGCCAGCAGAGCTTGGGCGGGGACCGGGGAGCTGTTTTTT
clone_size: .; j_call: TRBJ2-3; v_call: TRBV18; d_call: TRBD1; cdr3_aa: CASSPRKMTGPSTDTQYF; cdr3_nt: TGTGCCAGCTCCCCGCGAAAGATGACAGGGCCTAGCACAGATACGCAGTATTTT
clone_size: .; j_call: TRBJ1-1; v_call: TRBV18; d_call: .; cdr3_aa: CASSPGSQGTAEAFF; cdr3_nt: TGTGCCAGCTCACCGGGTTCTCAGGGGACTGCTGAAGCTTTCTTT
clone_size: .; j_call: TRBJ2-1; v_call: TRBV28; d_call: .; cdr3_aa: CASSLDRSVRRGNEQFF; cdr3_nt: TGTGCCAGCAGTTTAGATCGTTCCGTTCGGAGGGGGAATGAGCAGTTCTTC
clone_size: few; j_call: TRBJ1-5; v_call: TRBV2; d_call: .; cdr3_aa: CASSRAGTSNQPQHF; cdr3_nt: TGTGCCAGCAGTCGGGCAGGGACAAGCAATCAGCCCCAGCATTTT
clone_size: .; j_call: TRBJ2-1; v_call: TRBV28; d_call: TRBD2; cdr3_aa: CASSLAGGLGDEQFF; cdr3_nt: TGTGCCAGCAGTTTAGCGGGAGGGTTAGGGGATGAGCAGTTCTTC
clone_size: .; j_call: TRBJ1-2; v_call: TRBV29-1; d_call: TRBD1; cdr3_aa: CSVVIGGKAAYGYTF; cdr3_nt: TGCAGCGTCGTTATAGGGGGCAAGGCGGCCTATGGCTACACCTTC
clone_size: .; j_call: TRBJ2-1; v_call: TRBV18; d_call: .; cdr3_aa: CASSPTGFDEQFF; cdr3_nt: TGTGCCAGCTCACCGACTGGATTCGATGAGCAGTTCTTC
clone_size: .; j_call: TRBJ2-7; v_call: TRBV6-5; d_call: TRBD1; cdr3_aa: CASSQTGQGLYEQYF; cdr3_nt: TGTGCCAGCAGTCAGACGGGACAGGGGCTATACGAGCAGTACTTC
clone_size: many; j_call: TRBJ2-7; v_call: TRBV6-8; d_call: TRBD1; cdr3_aa: CASSYPTGTGGKSSYEQYF; cdr3_nt: TGTGCCAGCAGTTACCCAACCGGGACAGGGGGGAAAAGTTCCTACGAGCAGTACTTC
clone_size: once; j_call: TRBJ2-1; v_call: TRBV3-1/TRBV3-2; d_call: .; cdr3_aa: CASSLAYNEQFF; cdr3_nt: TGTGCCAGCAGCCTTGCCTACAATGAGCAGTTCTTC
clone_size: .; j_call: TRBJ1-2; v_call: TRBV29-1; d_call: .; cdr3_aa: CSARTVANYGYTF; cdr3_nt: TGCAGCGCCCGGACAGTAGCTAACTATGGCTACACCTTC
clone_size: .; j_call: TRBJ2-3; v_call: TRBV30; d_call: TRBD2; cdr3_aa: CAWRGRDYTDTQYF; cdr3_nt: TGTGCCTGGAGGGGCCGGGACTACACAGATACGCAGTATTTT
clone_size: .; j_call: TRBJ2-1; v_call: TRBV9; d_call: TRBD2; cdr3_aa: CASSVEGAGTSGRAAEQFF; cdr3_nt: TGTGCCAGCAGCGTAGAGGGAGCCGGGACTAGCGGGAGGGCCGCTGAGCAGTTCTTC
clone_size: .; j_call: TRBJ1-1; v_call: TRBV28; d_call: .; cdr3_aa: CASSPTDTEAFF; cdr3_nt: TGTGCCAGCAGTCCCACCGACACTGAAGCTTTCTTT